This T cell receptor beta chain was sequenced during a study of technical replicates of blood from a handful of donors. The repertoire was sequenced with immunoSEQ multiplex PCR; TCRdb's copy has only in-frame clones and lacks some. The sample records 70,000 or so clones, over 70% being singletons. This clone was detected only once. Looked up from germline, CDR1 is MGHRA and CDR2 is YSYEKL. The germline V and J ends were trimmed by 3 bases and 7 bases, with 22 bases remaining between them. The CDR3 loop spans 17 amino acids. Material for sequencing was PBMCs. This chain uses TRBV4-1 with TRBJ1-5, with a tentative D call TRBD1 (5 bases). The sequence came from a human donor in good health. Some clones in this sample may be carry-over from other donors' samples. CDR3 DNA sequence: TGCGCCAGCAGCCAGGTCTTCCCAGGATCGGGGGACCAGCCCCAGCATTTT. Amino acids: CASSQVFPGSGDQPQHF.